The clone carrying this T cell receptor beta chain was seen at least ten times. Germline CDR1 reads DFQATT; CDR2 reads SNEGSKA (reference sequence). The CDR3 is made up of 14 amino acids. With 3 bases removed from V and 4 bases from J, the gap between germline ends came to 15 bases. Combining a sample-barcoded 5' primer with a J-beta primer mix, a second PCR ran for 7 to 11 cycles. TCRdb reprocessed the 5' RACE reads via MiXCR and lists one record per CDR3 protein. The sample includes 650,000 to 1,000,000 distinct CDR3 sequences, about 34% of them seen just once. The sample comes from a study of blood T cells in healthy people across ages. The authors isolated at least 6 million PBMCs per sample.

This receptor was obtained from a man in his late teens or twenties in good health. The chain recombines TRBV20-1 with TRBJ2-5; weak D call: TRBD1 (5 bases). Sequencing used blood. This chain's CDR3 is CSARGYRSRETQYF. The CDR3 coding sequence is TGCAGTGCTAGGGGATACAGGAGCCGAGAGACCCAGTACTTC.